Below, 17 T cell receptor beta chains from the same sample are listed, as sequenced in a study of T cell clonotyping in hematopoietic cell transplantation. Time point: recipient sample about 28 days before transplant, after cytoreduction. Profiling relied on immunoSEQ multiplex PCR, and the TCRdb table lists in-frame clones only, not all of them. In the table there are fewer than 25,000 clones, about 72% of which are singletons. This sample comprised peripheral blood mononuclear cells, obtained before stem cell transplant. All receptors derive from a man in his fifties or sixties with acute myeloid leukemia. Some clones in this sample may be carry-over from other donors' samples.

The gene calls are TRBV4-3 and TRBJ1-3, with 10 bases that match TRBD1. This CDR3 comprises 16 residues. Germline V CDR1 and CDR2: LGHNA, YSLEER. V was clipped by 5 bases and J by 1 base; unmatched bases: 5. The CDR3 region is CASSYRDRGSGNTIYF. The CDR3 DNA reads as TGCGCCAGCAGCTACCGGGACAGGGGTTCTGGAAACACCATATATTTT.

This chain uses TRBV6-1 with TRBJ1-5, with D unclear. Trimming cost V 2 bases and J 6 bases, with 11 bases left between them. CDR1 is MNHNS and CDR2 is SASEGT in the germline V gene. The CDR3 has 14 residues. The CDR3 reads CASSEMSGFQPQHF. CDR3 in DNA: TGTGCCAGCAGTGAAATGTCGGGGTTTCAGCCCCAGCATTTT.

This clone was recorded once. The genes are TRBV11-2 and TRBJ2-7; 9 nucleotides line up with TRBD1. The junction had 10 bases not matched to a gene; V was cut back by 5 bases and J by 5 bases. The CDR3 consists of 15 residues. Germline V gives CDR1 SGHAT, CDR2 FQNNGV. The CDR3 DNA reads TGTGCCAGCAGCCGTCCCGGGACAGGGTTCGACGAGCAGTACTTC. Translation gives CASSRPGTGFDEQYF. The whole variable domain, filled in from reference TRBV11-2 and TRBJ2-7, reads EAGVAQSPRYKIIEKRQSVAFWCNPISGHATLYWYQQILGQGPKLLIQFQNNGVVDDSQLPKDRFSAERLKGVDSTLKIQPAKLEDSAVYLCASSRPGTGFDEQYFGPGTRLTVT.

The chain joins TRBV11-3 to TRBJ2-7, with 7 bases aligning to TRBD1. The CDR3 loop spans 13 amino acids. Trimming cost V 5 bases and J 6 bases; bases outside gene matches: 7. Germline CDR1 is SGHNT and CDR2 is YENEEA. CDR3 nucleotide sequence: TGTGCCAGCAGCCACAGGGGTATCGTCGAGCAGTACTTC. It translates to CASSHRGIVEQYF.

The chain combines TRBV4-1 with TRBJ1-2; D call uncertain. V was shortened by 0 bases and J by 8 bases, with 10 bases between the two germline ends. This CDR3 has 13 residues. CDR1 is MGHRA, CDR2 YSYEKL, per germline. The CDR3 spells CASSQDLEEGYTF. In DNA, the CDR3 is TGCGCCAGCAGCCAAGATCTCGAGGAGGGCTACACCTTC.

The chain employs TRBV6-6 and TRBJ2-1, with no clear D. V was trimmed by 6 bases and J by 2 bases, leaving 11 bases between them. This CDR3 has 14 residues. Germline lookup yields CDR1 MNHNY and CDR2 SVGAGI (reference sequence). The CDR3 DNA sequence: TGTGCCAGCAGCCCGACAACTACCTACAATGAGCAGTTCTTC. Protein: CASSPTTTYNEQFF.

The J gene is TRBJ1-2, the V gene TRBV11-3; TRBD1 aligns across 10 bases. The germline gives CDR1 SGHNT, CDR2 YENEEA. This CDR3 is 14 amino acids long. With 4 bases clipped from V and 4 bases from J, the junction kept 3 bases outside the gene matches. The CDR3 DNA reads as TGTGCCAGCAGCTACGGACAGGGGGTCTATGGCTACACCTTC. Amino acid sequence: CASSYGQGVYGYTF.

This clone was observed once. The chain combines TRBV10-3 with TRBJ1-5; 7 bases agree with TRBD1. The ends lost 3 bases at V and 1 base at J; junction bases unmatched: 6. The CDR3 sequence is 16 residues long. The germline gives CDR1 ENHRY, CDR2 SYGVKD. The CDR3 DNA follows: TGTGCCATCAGTGACAGGGGGGGTGAGAGCAATCAGCCCCAGCATTTT. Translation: CAISDRGGESNQPQHF.

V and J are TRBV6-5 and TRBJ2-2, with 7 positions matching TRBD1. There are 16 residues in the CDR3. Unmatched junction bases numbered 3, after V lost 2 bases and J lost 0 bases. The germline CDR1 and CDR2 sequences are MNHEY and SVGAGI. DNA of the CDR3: TGTGCCAGCAGTTACGAGGGACAGACGAACACCGGGGAGCTGTTTTTT. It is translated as CASSYEGQTNTGELFF.

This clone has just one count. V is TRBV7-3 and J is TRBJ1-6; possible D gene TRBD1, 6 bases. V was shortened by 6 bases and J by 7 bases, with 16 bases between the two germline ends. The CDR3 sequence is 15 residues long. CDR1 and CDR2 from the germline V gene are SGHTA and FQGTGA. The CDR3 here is CASSLQGSENSPLHF. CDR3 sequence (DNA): TGTGCCAGCAGTCTACAGGGTTCCGAGAATTCACCCCTCCACTTT.

The CDR3, as DNA: TGTGCCAGCAGCCCACCCTTCAGACAGGGTTACGAGCAGTACTTC. It encodes CASSPPFRQGYEQYF. The V gene is TRBV7-9, the J gene TRBJ2-7, with 7 bases fitting TRBD1. This CDR3 region has 15 residues. Germline loops: CDR1 SEHNR, CDR2 FQNEAQ (reference sequence). V lost 5 bases to trimming and J lost 4 bases; unmatched junction nucleotides: 11. The full variable domain, its missing parts supplied by reference TRBV7-9 and TRBJ2-7, is DTGVSQNPRHKITKRGQNVTFRCDPISEHNRLYWYRQTLGQGPEFLTYFQNEAQLEKSRLLSDRFSAERPKGSFSTLEIQRTEQGDSAMYLCASSPPFRQGYEQYFGPGTRLTVT.

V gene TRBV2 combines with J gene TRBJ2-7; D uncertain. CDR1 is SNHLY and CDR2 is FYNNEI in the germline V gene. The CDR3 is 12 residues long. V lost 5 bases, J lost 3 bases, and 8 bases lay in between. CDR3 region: CASSLTLYEQYF. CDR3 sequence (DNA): TGTGCCAGCAGTCTGACTCTCTACGAGCAGTACTTC.

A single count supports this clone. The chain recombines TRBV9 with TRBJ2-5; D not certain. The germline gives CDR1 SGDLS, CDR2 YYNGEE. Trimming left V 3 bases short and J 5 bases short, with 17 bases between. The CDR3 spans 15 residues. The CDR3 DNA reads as TGTGCCAGCAGCGCCCAGACCGGGCCAAGGGAGACCCAGTACTTC. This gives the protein CASSAQTGPRETQYF.

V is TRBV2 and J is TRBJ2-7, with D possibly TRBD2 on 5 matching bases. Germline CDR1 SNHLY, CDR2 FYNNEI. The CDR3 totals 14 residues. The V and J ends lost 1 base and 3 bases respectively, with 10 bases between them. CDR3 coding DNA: TGTGCCAGCAGTGAAGGGATAGGGAGCTACGAGCAGTACTTC. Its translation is CASSEGIGSYEQYF.

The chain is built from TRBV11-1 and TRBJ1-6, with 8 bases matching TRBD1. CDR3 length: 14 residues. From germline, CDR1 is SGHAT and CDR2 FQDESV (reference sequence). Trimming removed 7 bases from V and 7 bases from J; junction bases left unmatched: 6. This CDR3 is CASTTDRVNSPLHF. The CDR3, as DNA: TGTGCCAGCACGACGGACAGGGTGAATTCACCCCTCCACTTT.

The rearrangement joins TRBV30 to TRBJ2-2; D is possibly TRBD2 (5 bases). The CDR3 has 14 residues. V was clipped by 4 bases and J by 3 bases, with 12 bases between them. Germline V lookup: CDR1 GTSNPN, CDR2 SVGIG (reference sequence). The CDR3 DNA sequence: TGTGCCTGGAAGGGAGTCAGTGACACCGGGGAGCTGTTTTTT. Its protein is CAWKGVSDTGELFF.

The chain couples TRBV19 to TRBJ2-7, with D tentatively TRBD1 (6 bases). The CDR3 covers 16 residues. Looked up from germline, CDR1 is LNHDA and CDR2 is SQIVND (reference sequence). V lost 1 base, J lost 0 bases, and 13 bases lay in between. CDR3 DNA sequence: TGTGCCAGTAGTATAGTTGCGCAGGGGCACTCCTACGAGCAGTACTTC. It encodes CASSIVAQGHSYEQYF.